One and the same sample provided the 20 T cell receptor beta chains below, sequenced in a study of blood T cell repertoires in COVID-19. The method was immunoSEQ multiplex PCR; TCRdb's version includes in-frame clones alone and lacks a portion of them. The sample lists about 150,000 clones; about 90% were seen once. Source material: peripheral blood. The origin of the receptors is a man in his fifties with acute or convalescent COVID-19.

This chain connects TRBV4-2 to TRBJ2-1; 10 nucleotides line up with TRBD1. J lost 9 bases, V lost 1 base, and 18 bases had no gene match. This CDR3 has 19 residues. Germline V gene sequence: CDR1 LGHNA, CDR2 YNFKEQ. This CDR3 reads CASSQVRGQGEGWVPEQFF. CDR3 DNA: TGTGCCAGCAGCCAAGTCAGAGGACAGGGGGAGGGGTGGGTTCCTGAGCAGTTCTTC.

The chain uses TRBV7-9 and TRBJ2-1; TRBD2 aligns across 7 bases. The CDR3 is 15 residues long. In germline, CDR1 is SEHNR, CDR2 FQNEAQ (reference sequence). The trim removed 1 base at V and 5 bases at J, leaving 5 bases unmatched. CDR3 DNA sequence: TGTGCCAGCAGCTTAGGAACTAGCGAGCACAATGAGCAGTTCTTC. It translates to CASSLGTSEHNEQFF.

J is TRBJ2-1 and V is TRBV19, with 11 bases lining up with TRBD2. Trimming cost V 5 bases and J 5 bases; bases outside gene matches: 8. This CDR3 has 16 residues. Germline V gene lookup returns CDR1 LNHDA and CDR2 SQIVND (reference sequence). The CDR3 DNA is TGTGCCAGTAGTGCCGGGACTAGCGGATTAAACAATGAGCAGTTCTTC. This sequence encodes CASSAGTSGLNNEQFF. The full variable domain, with the rest looked up from reference TRBV19 and TRBJ2-1, is DGGITQSPKYLFRKEGQNVTLSCEQNLNHDAMYWYRQDPGQGLRLIYYSQIVNDFQKGDIAEGYSVSREKKESFPLTVTSAQKNPTAFYLCASSAGTSGLNNEQFFGPGTRLTVL.

The rearrangement joins TRBV5-1 to TRBJ2-3, with unresolved D. The ends were cut back, 0 bases at V and 1 base at J, with 12 bases in the middle. The germline CDR1 and CDR2 sequences are SGHRS and YFSETQ. This CDR3 comprises 16 residues. In DNA, the CDR3 is TGCGCCAGCAGCTTGGCCTTTGGTCGGGGCACAGATACGCAGTATTTT. Translated, it gives CASSLAFGRGTDTQYF.

The J gene is TRBJ1-6, the V gene TRBV20-1, with no clear D. This CDR3 spans 13 amino acids. Germline assignment: CDR1 DFQATT and CDR2 SNEGSKA (reference sequence). V was clipped by 3 bases and J by 7 bases, with 10 bases between them. CDR3 in DNA: TGCAGTGCTAGTAACCGGGTAAATTCACCCCTCCACTTT. Amino acid sequence: CSASNRVNSPLHF.

The chain carries TRBV9 and TRBJ1-1; maybe TRBD1 (5 bases). CDR3 length: 15 amino acids. Trimming stripped 0 bases from V and 12 bases from J, with 21 bases between. Germline V gene lookup returns CDR1 SGDLS and CDR2 YYNGEE. CDR3 residues: CASSVASGRAETPFF. The CDR3 nucleotides are TGTGCCAGCAGCGTAGCCTCTGGCAGGGCCGAGACCCCTTTCTTT.

The J gene is TRBJ2-5, the V gene TRBV5-6; TRBD1 agrees at 9 bases. This CDR3 comprises 16 residues. Germline values: CDR1 SGHDT, CDR2 YYEEEE. V lost 3 bases, J lost 1 base, and 7 bases stayed unmatched. The CDR3, as DNA: TGTGCCAGCAGCTGGGGGACAGGGACCTCCCAAGAGACCCAGTACTTC. It codes for CASSWGTGTSQETQYF.

This clone has a handful of counts. V gene TRBV13 combines with J gene TRBJ2-3, with TRBD2 as a possible D gene (6 bases). V lost 5 bases and J 2 bases, leaving 8 bases between the germline ends. Germline CDR1 PRHDT, CDR2 FYEKMQ (reference sequence). The CDR3 has 13 residues. CDR3 bases: TGTGCCAGCAGCCCGGGACTCACAGATACGCAGTATTTT. This sequence encodes CASSPGLTDTQYF. Using reference TRBV13 and TRBJ2-3 for the parts outside the CDR3, the full variable domain is AAGVIQSPRHLIKEKRETATLKCYPIPRHDTVYWYQQGPGQDPQFLISFYEKMQSDKGSIPDRFSAQQFSDYHSELNMSSLELGDSALYFCASSPGLTDTQYFGPGTRLTVL.

This clone was seen more than once but under ten times. The genes are TRBV30 and TRBJ1-6; a weak D match, TRBD1 (6 bases). The CDR3 extends over 15 amino acids. Trimming pared 1 base from V and 0 bases from J, leaving 7 bases between. From germline, CDR1 is GTSNPN and CDR2 SVGIG (reference sequence). The CDR3 loop is CAWSGGGSYNSPLHF. CDR3 in DNA: TGTGCCTGGAGTGGAGGGGGCTCCTATAATTCACCCCTCCACTTT.

This chain links TRBV5-5 with TRBJ1-2; the D is unclear. Germline CDR1 reads SGHKS; CDR2 reads YYEKEE (reference sequence). The CDR3 has 19 amino acids. V lost 0 bases to trimming and J lost 0 bases, with 21 bases between them. The CDR3 DNA is TGTGCCAGCAGCTTGGGTATCGGGGTCCGCCCTAAAGCTAACTATGGCTACACCTTC. It encodes CASSLGIGVRPKANYGYTF. Drawing the rest from reference TRBV5-5 and TRBJ1-2, the complete variable domain is DAGVTQSPTHLIKTRGQQVTLRCSPISGHKSVSWYQQVLGQGPQFIFQYYEKEERGRGNFPDRFSARQFPNYSSELNVNALLLGDSALYLCASSLGIGVRPKANYGYTFGSGTRLTVV.

The chain combines TRBV3-1 (or the pseudogene TRBV3-2) with TRBJ2-3; weak D call: TRBD2 (7 bases). Germline V gives CDR1 LGHDT, CDR2 YNNKEL (reference sequence). The CDR3 length is 16 residues. Deletions cut 4 bases from V and 4 bases from J, with 18 bases between. The CDR3 region has the DNA TGTGCCAGCAGCCCCCTGGGAGGGGGGAGGGCAGATACGCAGTATTTT. Translated, it gives CASSPLGGGRADTQYF.

This clone has more than one count but fewer than ten. The chain combines TRBV13 with TRBJ1-4; 9 bases fit TRBD1. J gave up 4 bases and V 6 bases, and 6 bases lay outside the gene matches. The CDR3 totals 15 residues. Germline V lookup: CDR1 PRHDT, CDR2 FYEKMQ (reference sequence). The CDR3 coding sequence is TGTGCCAGCAGTTGGGGACAGGGAAATAATGAAAAACTGTTTTTT. Its translation is CASSWGQGNNEKLFF. Combining the CDR3 with reference TRBV13 and TRBJ1-4 gives the whole variable domain AAGVIQSPRHLIKEKRETATLKCYPIPRHDTVYWYQQGPGQDPQFLISFYEKMQSDKGSIPDRFSAQQFSDYHSELNMSSLELGDSALYFCASSWGQGNNEKLFFGSGTQLSVL.

The J gene is TRBJ2-1, the V gene TRBV6-5; the match to TRBD2 covers 10 bases. V lost 2 bases and J lost 1; bases outside the gene matches: 2. Per the germline V gene, CDR1 is MNHEY and CDR2 is SVGAGI. The CDR3 contains 16 residues. As DNA, the CDR3 is TGTGCCAGCAGTTACGGAGCGGGAGGGTCCTACAATGAGCAGTTCTTC. Amino acid sequence: CASSYGAGGSYNEQFF.

For the CDR3, the DNA is TGTGCCAGCAGTTTTTTGAAGAATTCGGTTGGCACCGGGGAGCTGTTTTTT. Protein: CASSFLKNSVGTGELFF. The chain recombines TRBV27 with TRBJ2-2; D remains unclear. The CDR3 runs 17 residues. Germline V gene data show CDR1 as MNHEY and CDR2 as SMNVEV (reference sequence). V was shortened by 3 bases and J by 4 bases, with 18 bases between the two germline ends.

This chain links TRBV5-1 with TRBJ2-2; no definite D call. V was pared by 1 base and J by 6 bases, with 10 bases between. The CDR3 has 14 residues. Germline V gene lookup returns CDR1 SGHRS and CDR2 YFSETQ. The CDR3, as DNA: TGCGCCAGCAGCTTGCTATCTACGCCCGGGGAGCTGTTTTTT. It encodes CASSLLSTPGELFF.

As to this clone: The junction and the germline gene differ at one end; a read error may be behind it. CDR3 residues: CASTLRAGVVDTQYF. In nucleotides, the CDR3 is TGTGCCAGCACCTTAAGGGCAGGGGTAGTAGATACGCAGTATTTT. The chain links TRBV7-9 to TRBJ2-3; D perhaps matches TRBD1 (6 bases). The length of the CDR3 is 15 residues. The V gene's germline CDR1 is SEHNR and CDR2 FQNEAQ (reference sequence).

This clone was found once. The chain has TRBV11-2 and TRBJ1-5; D might be TRBD1 (6 bases). V gave up 5 bases and J gave up 0 bases, with 14 bases separating them. The V gene's germline CDR1 is SGHAT and CDR2 FQNNGV. CDR3 length equals 16 residues. The CDR3 DNA follows: TGTGCCAGCAGCCTAAGGACAGTTTATAGCAATCAGCCCCAGCATTTT. Protein: CASSLRTVYSNQPQHF.

Only one count was recorded for this clone. The chain joins TRBV6-2 or TRBV6-3 to TRBJ1-2; possibly TRBD1 for D (5 bases). V was clipped by 2 bases and J by 9 bases, with 13 bases between them. The CDR3 is made up of 13 amino acids. From germline, CDR1 is MNHEY and CDR2 SVGEGT. The CDR3 protein is CASSYGGTRRYTF. As DNA, the CDR3 is TGTGCCAGCAGTTACGGGGGGACGAGACGCTACACCTTC.

The V and J genes are TRBV28 and TRBJ2-5, with D perhaps TRBD2 (7 bases). Germline V gene sequence: CDR1 MDHEN, CDR2 SYDVKM. The CDR3 length is 15 residues. The V end was cut by 4 bases, the J end by 1 base, with 13 bases between. The CDR3 region has the DNA TGTGCCAGCAGTTACGGGGGGCGCCTCCAAGAGACCCAGTACTTC. It encodes CASSYGGRLQETQYF.

The chain employs TRBV15 and TRBJ2-1; a possible D gene is TRBD2 (6 bases). The germline V gene encodes CDR1 LNHNV and CDR2 YYDKDF (reference sequence). Trimming left V 1 base short and J 6 bases short, with 10 bases between. The CDR3 spans 14 residues. CDR3 coding DNA: TGTGCCACCAGCAGAGGAGGGAGGTTCAATGAGCAGTTCTTC. Protein sequence: CATSRGGRFNEQFF. The complete variable domain, with remaining parts taken from reference TRBV15 and TRBJ2-1, reads DAMVIQNPRYQVTQFGKPVTLSCSQTLNHNVMYWYQQKSSQAPKLLFHYYDKDFNNEADTPDNFQSRRPNTSFCFLDIRSPGLGDTAMYLCATSRGGRFNEQFFGPGTRLTVL.